The 2 T cell receptor beta chains given below trace back to one sample, sequenced in a study of PD-1 blockade in mismatch repair-deficient tumors (dated by TCRdb to the late 2010s). Preparation of the library involved the immunoSEQ multiplex PCR assay. TCRdb provides this immuneACCESS table in a form limited to in-frame rearrangements. Some clones are lacking; in checked studies, under half of them reflect an unresolved V gene, and why the rest are absent is not known. The sample table records 15,000 or so clones; around 84% of these occur just once. In total, the top ten clones hold approximately 2% of the sample. The material sequenced was PBMCs, taken approximately 15 weeks after starting pembrolizumab. These receptor sequences come from an adult with mismatch repair-deficient cancer.

CDR3 nucleotides: TGTGCCAGCAGCGTAGCCTCGGGTTCTGGAAACACCATATATTTT. Its translation is CASSVASGSGNTIYF. V is TRBV9 and J is TRBJ1-3; D is ambiguous. V dropped 0 bases and J dropped 1 base, with 8 bases sitting between them. CDR1 is SGDLS, CDR2 YYNGEE, per germline. The CDR3 spans 15 residues. Together with reference TRBV9 and TRBJ1-3, the CDR3 gives the full variable domain: DSGVTQTPKHLITATGQRVTLRCSPRSGDLSVYWYQQSLDQGLQFLIQYYNGEERAKGNILERFSAQQFPDLHSELNLSSLELGDSALYFCASSVASGSGNTIYFGEGSWLTVV.

This clone was recorded a few times. J is TRBJ2-7 and V is TRBV18, with TRBD1 as a possible D gene (6 bases). Germline lookup yields CDR1 KGHSH and CDR2 LQKENI. The CDR3 spans 14 residues. With 3 bases removed from V and 5 bases from J, the gap between germline ends came to 14 bases. Here the CDR3 reads CASSPTNQGNEQYF. The DNA of the CDR3 is TGTGCCAGCTCACCTACAAACCAGGGGAACGAGCAGTACTTC.